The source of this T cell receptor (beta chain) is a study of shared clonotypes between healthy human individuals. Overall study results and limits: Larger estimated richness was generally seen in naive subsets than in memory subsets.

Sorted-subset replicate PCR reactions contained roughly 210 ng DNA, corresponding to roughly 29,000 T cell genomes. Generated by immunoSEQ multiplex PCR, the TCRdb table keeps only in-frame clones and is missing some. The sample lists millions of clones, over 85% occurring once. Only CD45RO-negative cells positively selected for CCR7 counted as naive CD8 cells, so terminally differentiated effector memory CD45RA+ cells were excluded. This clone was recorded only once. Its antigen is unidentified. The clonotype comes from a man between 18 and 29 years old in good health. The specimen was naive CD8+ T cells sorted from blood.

The CDR3 DNA reads as TGTGCCAGCAGCCCGGGGACTAACCGGGGGTCCTACGAGCAGTACTTC. Translation gives CASSPGTNRGSYEQYF. The chain recombines TRBV11-2 with TRBJ2-7, with TRBD2 matching over 7 bases. CDR1 and CDR2 from the germline V gene are SGHAT and FQNNGV. V lost 5 bases, J lost 1 base, and 11 bases stayed unmatched. The CDR3 has 16 amino acids.